The sample holds a few counts of the clone carrying this T cell receptor beta chain. The antigen remains unidentified. This sample is part of a study of vaccination and CD4 T cells after COVID-19. This sample's treatment: roughly 11-day PBMC culture with coronavirus spike peptide pools or control peptides (ViraFEST assay). Scientists ran DNA taken from cultured CD4+ T cells through the Oncomine TCR Beta short-read assay for sequencing. Each CDR3 protein is one row after TCRdb ran MiXCR on the PCR reads. The sample gives around 10,000 distinct CDR3 sequences, 30% to 35% of which show up once; approximately 15% is in the top ten. V lost 5 bases and J lost 3, with 14 bases in between. Per germline, CDR1 SGHTS and CDR2 YDEGEE. The CDR3 totals 14 residues.

The chain joins TRBV5-8 to TRBJ1-2; D is possibly TRBD1 (5 bases). Sequencing used CD4+ T cells from blood, cultured in vitro, obtained after SARS-CoV-2 vaccination. The clonotype comes from a human donor who had recovered from COVID-19. The CDR3 loop is CASSPGPSDYGYTF. The CDR3 coding sequence is TGTGCCAGCAGTCCGGGACCGAGCGACTATGGCTACACCTTC. The full variable domain, completed using reference TRBV5-8 and TRBJ1-2, is EAGVTQSPTHLIKTRGQQATLRCSPISGHTSVYWYQQALGLGLQFLLWYDEGEERNRGNFPPRFSGRQFPNYSSELNVNALELEDSALYLCASSPGPSDYGYTFGSGTRLTVV.